This T cell receptor (beta chain) was identified during a study of blood T cell repertoires in COVID-19. Overall study context: Sites across the United States, Italy and Spain contributed samples from acute and convalescent COVID-19. From T cells, B-cell-depleted T cells, or PBMCs came the material, which was cDNA or gDNA.

The CDR3 spans 16 residues. From germline, CDR1 is MNHEY and CDR2 SVGEGT. V lost 0 bases, J lost 8 bases, and 6 bases stayed unmatched. Original processing notes: Estimation of nucleated cell counts was performed using reference gene primer amplification. Generated by immunoSEQ multiplex PCR, the TCRdb table keeps only in-frame clones and is missing some. V, J and clone size are taken as reported in that table, and D and trimming were inferred from the DNA itself. Found here are 70,000 to 95,000 clones, 80% of them singletons; the top ten hold around 13%. This clone was observed a few times. The sequencing input was peripheral blood. The rearrangement uses TRBV6-2 or TRBV6-3 and TRBJ2-4; 11 bases are shared with TRBD1. The receptor was derived from a woman in her forties with active or convalescent COVID-19. Here the CDR3 reads CASSYSMGQGEHIQYF. CDR3 sequence (DNA): TGTGCCAGCAGTTACTCGATGGGACAGGGGGAGCACATTCAGTACTTC.